This T cell receptor (beta chain) was recovered during a study of blood T cell repertoires in COVID-19. Overall study: The cDNA or gDNA used as material had been derived from T cells, B-cell-depleted T cells, or PBMCs.

V lost 6 bases to trimming and J lost 4 bases, with 12 bases between them. Looked up from germline, CDR1 is MNHEY and CDR2 is SVGAGI. The CDR3 contains 13 residues. Some clones are missing from TCRdb's copy, which holds only in-frame ones; the method was immunoSEQ multiplex PCR. The table includes about 190,000 clones, roughly four fifths detected once. The chain carries TRBV6-5 and TRBJ1-1; D remains ambiguous. Sequencing input: peripheral blood. The TCR comes from a woman aged 45-65 years with acute or convalescent COVID-19. This chain's CDR3 is CASSRAMGTEAFF. The CDR3 nucleotides are TGTGCCAGCAGCCGAGCGATGGGCACTGAAGCTTTCTTT.